This is a list of T cell receptor beta chains from one sample in a study of metastatic and nonmetastatic thyroid tumors. TCRdb redid the clone calls on the PCR reads using MiXCR. The data show some 31,000 clones, approximately 20% seen once. The sample consisted of blood. The receptors come from a female donor with papillary thyroid cancer or a benign thyroid nodule (not recorded which). Some clones in this sample may be carry-over from other donors' samples. Both conserved end residues are part of each CDR3. D genes are given only for firm matches. Clone size appears in some rows only: once, few, many, or a class for an expanded clone.

v_gene	abundance	d_gene	j_gene	CDR3aa	CDR3nt
TRBV12-3/TRBV12-4	many	TRBD1	TRBJ1-1	CAIADRAGNTEAFF	TGTGCCATAGCGGACAGGGCGGGGAACACTGAAGCTTTCTTT
TRBV7-9	NA	NA	TRBJ1-2	CASSLTDYGYTF	TGTGCCAGCAGCCTGACAGACTATGGCTACACCTTC
TRBV20-1	NA	NA	TRBJ1-5	CSARRGSFINQPQHF	TGCAGTGCTAGGAGGGGGAGCTTTATCAATCAGCCCCAGCATTTT
TRBV6-9	NA	NA	TRBJ1-1	CASSYGGAFSEAFF	TGTGCCAGCAGTTACGGTGGAGCCTTTAGTGAAGCTTTCTTT
TRBV4-1	many	NA	TRBJ1-3	CASSQDHRRIGNTIYF	TGCGCCAGCAGCCAAGATCACCGCAGGATTGGAAACACCATATATTTT
TRBV4-1	many	TRBD1	TRBJ1-2	CASSQDLGTGGAGGYTF	TGCGCCAGCAGCCAAGATCTGGGGACAGGGGGCGCGGGGGGCTACACCTTC
TRBV7-9	NA	TRBD1	TRBJ1-5	CASSYGQGGQPQHF	TGTGCCAGCAGCTACGGACAGGGGGGGCAGCCCCAGCATTTT
TRBV12-3/TRBV12-4	many	TRBD1	TRBJ1-4	CASRRQGGEKLFF	TGTGCCAGCAGAAGACAGGGGGGTGAAAAACTGTTTTTT
TRBV11-2	many	TRBD2	TRBJ2-7	CASSLEGLASYEQYF	TGTGCCAGCAGCTTAGAAGGACTAGCGTCCTACGAGCAGTACTTC
TRBV11-2	NA	NA	TRBJ2-7	CASSLGFGGSYEQYF	TGTGCCAGCAGCTTAGGTTTCGGGGGCTCCTACGAGCAGTACTTC
TRBV19	many	NA	TRBJ2-7	CASSIPGRGTYEQYF	TGTGCCAGTAGTATTCCAGGGAGAGGGACCTACGAGCAGTACTTC
TRBV6-1	few	NA	TRBJ2-7	CASTWGQNYEQYF	TGTGCCAGCACCTGGGGACAAAACTACGAGCAGTACTTC
TRBV6-1	medium-sized	NA	TRBJ1-6	CASSLQEDNSPLHF	TGTGCCAGCAGTTTGCAGGAAGACAATTCACCCCTCCACTTT
TRBV4-2	once	NA	TRBJ2-7	CASSQDGGRYEQYF	TGTGCCAGCAGCCAAGATGGGGGTCGCTACGAGCAGTACTTC
TRBV7-2	NA	TRBD1	TRBJ1-2	CASSYGTGEGYPF	TGTGCCAGCAGCTATGGGACAGGGGAAGGCTACCCCTTC
TRBV3-1	many	TRBD2	TRBJ2-5	CASSPLGGGRETQYF	TGTGCCAGCAGCCCCCTCGGGGGGGGGCGTGAGACCCAGTACTTC
TRBV7-2	NA	NA	TRBJ1-2	CASSRLEGWLGYTF	TGTGCCAGCAGCCGCTTAGAGGGCTGGTTAGGCTACACCTTC
TRBV19	few	NA	TRBJ2-6	CARGWKYSRGANVLTF	TGTGCCAGGGGGTGGAAGTACTCGCGCGGGGCCAACGTCCTGACTTTC
TRBV29-1	many	TRBD1	TRBJ1-1	CSVLPAGTGGTEAFF	TGCAGCGTCCTCCCGGCAGGGACAGGGGGTACTGAAGCTTTCTTT
TRBV9	many	NA	TRBJ1-2	CASSENSGTIVYGYTF	TGTGCCAGCAGCGAGAATTCCGGGACAATAGTTTATGGCTACACCTTC
TRBV11-3	NA	TRBD1	TRBJ2-5	CASSLGQGAQETQYF	TGTGCCAGCAGCTTGGGACAGGGAGCCCAAGAGACCCAGTACTTC
TRBV5-1	NA	TRBD2	TRBJ2-2	CASSSGLAGNTGELFF	TGCGCCAGCAGCTCGGGACTAGCGGGAAACACCGGGGAGCTGTTTTTT
TRBV6-2/TRBV6-3	few	TRBD2	TRBJ2-7	CASSYAGGEQYF	TGTGCCAGCAGTTACGCGGGGGGCGAGCAGTACTTC
TRBV20-1	NA	TRBD2	TRBJ2-5	CSADTSGGPRGETQYF	TGCAGTGCTGATACTAGCGGGGGGCCTCGGGGAGAGACCCAGTACTTC
TRBV7-6	NA	NA	TRBJ1-2	CASSLTPGQNYGYTF	TGTGCCAGCAGCTTAACCCCCGGACAGAACTATGGCTACACCTTC
TRBV20-1	NA	NA	TRBJ2-7	CSARDGGLAQREQYF	TGCAGTGCTAGAGATGGAGGTCTAGCTCAGCGCGAGCAGTACTTC
TRBV11-1	NA	TRBD2	TRBJ2-2	CASSVGLAGAGGELFF	TGTGCCAGCAGCGTGGGACTAGCGGGAGCGGGCGGGGAGCTGTTTTTT
TRBV6-1	NA	NA	TRBJ2-1	CASRDPLSNEQFF	TGTGCCAGCAGGGATCCACTATCCAATGAGCAGTTCTTC
TRBV25-1	few	TRBD2	TRBJ2-1	CASSDGTTSGTYNEQFF	TGTGCCAGCAGTGACGGCACGACTAGCGGGACGTACAATGAGCAGTTCTTC
TRBV24-1	NA	TRBD2	TRBJ2-1	CATLTLLAAQPNYNEQFF	TGTGCCACCCTTACTTTGCTAGCGGCCCAACCAAACTACAATGAGCAGTTCTTC
TRBV19	few	NA	TRBJ2-6	CARGGKYSRGANVLTF	TGTGCCAGGGGTGGGAAGTACTCGCGCGGGGCCAACGTCCTGACTTTC
TRBV19	NA	TRBD1	TRBJ2-3	CASGQGSTDTQYF	TGTGCCAGCGGACAGGGTAGCACAGATACGCAGTATTTT
TRBV7-2	medium-sized	TRBD1	TRBJ2-7	CASSLVQDRGYEQYF	TGTGCCAGCAGCTTAGTTCAGGACAGGGGGTACGAGCAGTACTTC
TRBV20-1	NA	NA	TRBJ2-1	CSARLGSQNEQFF	TGCAGTGCTAGACTAGGGTCTCAAAATGAGCAGTTCTTC
TRBV12-3/TRBV12-4	NA	NA	TRBJ2-2	CASSLVASELFF	TGTGCCAGCAGTTTGGTCGCTTCGGAGCTGTTTTTT
TRBV11-2	medium-sized	NA	TRBJ2-7	CASSLEGGGASSYEQYF	TGTGCCAGCAGCTTAGAGGGCGGGGGCGCCAGCTCCTACGAGCAGTACTTC
TRBV19	many	NA	TRBJ2-5	CASSDTRETQYF	TGTGCCAGTAGCGACACCAGAGAGACCCAGTACTTC
TRBV7-3	many	NA	TRBJ1-2	CASSLSGDNYGYTF	TGTGCCAGCAGCCTCTCGGGAGATAACTATGGCTACACCTTC
TRBV7-9	many	NA	TRBJ1-1	CASSSGPVPTEAFF	TGTGCCAGCAGCTCCGGCCCAGTGCCCACTGAAGCTTTCTTT
TRBV19	many	TRBD1	TRBJ2-7	CASSGSGTGGEQYF	TGTGCCAGTAGTGGATCCGGGACAGGGGGCGAGCAGTACTTC
TRBV29-1	many	TRBD1	TRBJ2-1	CSAVKGTGLEQFF	TGCAGCGCTGTCAAAGGGACAGGGCTTGAGCAGTTCTTC
TRBV24-1	many	TRBD2	TRBJ2-3	CATSHSGGGAGEGTQYF	TGTGCCACGTCTCACTCCGGCGGGGGGGCCGGGGAGGGTACGCAGTATTTT
TRBV4-1	NA	NA	TRBJ2-2	CASSPLTGELFF	TGCGCCAGCAGCCCACTCACCGGGGAGCTGTTTTTT
TRBV5-1	few	NA	TRBJ2-2	CASSLVLGELFF	TGCGCCAGCAGCTTGGTCCTCGGGGAGCTGTTTTTT
TRBV12-3/TRBV12-4	many	TRBD1	TRBJ1-4	CASSRNRGWNEKLFF	TGTGCCAGCAGCAGGAACAGGGGATGGAATGAAAAACTGTTTTTT
TRBV2	NA	NA	TRBJ1-1	CASTKYTEAFF	TGTGCCAGCACCAAATACACTGAAGCTTTCTTT
TRBV27	NA	TRBD1	TRBJ2-7	CASRDRQYEQYF	TGTGCCAGCAGGGACAGGCAATACGAGCAGTACTTC
TRBV12-3/TRBV12-4	NA	NA	TRBJ2-1	CASSLAGAGTGDEQFF	TGTGCCAGCAGCCTAGCAGGGGCGGGCACCGGGGATGAGCAGTTCTTC
TRBV20-1	many	NA	TRBJ2-5	CSAPPTSSQETQYF	TGCAGTGCCCCCCCGACTAGTTCCCAAGAGACCCAGTACTTC
TRBV3-1	many	NA	TRBJ1-3	CASSQVGAGNTIYF	TGTGCCAGCAGCCAAGTCGGGGCTGGAAACACCATATATTTT
TRBV2	many	NA	TRBJ2-3	CASREIDTQYF	TGTGCCAGCAGGGAGATAGATACGCAGTATTTT
TRBV5-1	few	NA	TRBJ2-3	CASSSPSVGPADTQYF	TGCGCCAGCAGCTCCCCTAGCGTGGGGCCGGCAGATACGCAGTATTTT
TRBV19	NA	TRBD1	TRBJ2-7	CASSPIYRTGTSYEQYF	TGTGCCAGTAGCCCTATTTACAGGACAGGAACTTCCTACGAGCAGTACTTC
TRBV12-3/TRBV12-4	many	NA	TRBJ2-7	CASTGEGNEQYF	TGTGCCAGCACAGGCGAGGGAAACGAGCAGTACTTC
TRBV11-2	NA	TRBD2	TRBJ2-7	CASSLAREGYEQYF	TGTGCCAGCAGCTTAGCCAGGGAGGGGTACGAGCAGTACTTC
TRBV5-1	NA	TRBD2	TRBJ2-1	CASSREGLGDEQFF	TGCGCCAGCTCCCGGGAGGGGCTTGGGGATGAGCAGTTCTTC
TRBV27	few	NA	TRBJ2-7	CASWRDGEQYF	TGTGCCAGCTGGAGGGACGGCGAGCAGTACTTC